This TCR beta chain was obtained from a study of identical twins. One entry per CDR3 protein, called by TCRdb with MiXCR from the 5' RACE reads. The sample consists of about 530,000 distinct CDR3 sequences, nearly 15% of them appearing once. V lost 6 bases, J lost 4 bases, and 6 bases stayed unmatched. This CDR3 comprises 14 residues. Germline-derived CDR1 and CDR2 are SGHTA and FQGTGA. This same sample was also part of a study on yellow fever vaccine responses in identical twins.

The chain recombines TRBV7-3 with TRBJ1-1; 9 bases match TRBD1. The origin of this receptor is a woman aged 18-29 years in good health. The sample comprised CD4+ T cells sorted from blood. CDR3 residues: CASRTTGGVTEAFF. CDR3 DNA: TGTGCCAGCAGAACGACAGGGGGAGTCACTGAAGCTTTCTTT. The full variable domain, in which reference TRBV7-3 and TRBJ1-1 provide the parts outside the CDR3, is GAGVSQTPSNKVTEKGKYVELRCDPISGHTALYWYRQSLGQGPEFLIYFQGTGAADDSGLPNDRFFAVRPEGSVSTLKIQRTERGDSAVYLCASRTTGGVTEAFFGQGTRLTVV.